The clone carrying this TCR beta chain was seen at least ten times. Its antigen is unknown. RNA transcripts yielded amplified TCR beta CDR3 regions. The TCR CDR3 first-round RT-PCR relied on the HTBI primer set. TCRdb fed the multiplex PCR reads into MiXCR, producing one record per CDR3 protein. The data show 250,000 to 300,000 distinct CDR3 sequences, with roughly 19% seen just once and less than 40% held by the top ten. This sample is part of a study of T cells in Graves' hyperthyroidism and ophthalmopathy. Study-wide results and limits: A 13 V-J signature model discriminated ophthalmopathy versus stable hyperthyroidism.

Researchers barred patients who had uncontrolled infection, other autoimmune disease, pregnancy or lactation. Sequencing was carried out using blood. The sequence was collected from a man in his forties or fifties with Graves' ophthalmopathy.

CDR3 sequence: CASSLGRTENQPQHF. The CDR3 nucleotides read TGTGCCAGCAGCTTAGGAAGGACCGAAAATCAGCCCCAGCATTTT. The chain employs TRBV7-9 and TRBJ1-5; D gene uncertain. The V end lost 1 base, the J end lost 4 bases, and 11 bases lay between the germline ends. Germline V gene data show CDR1 as SEHNR and CDR2 as FQNEAQ (reference sequence). The length of the CDR3 is 15 residues.